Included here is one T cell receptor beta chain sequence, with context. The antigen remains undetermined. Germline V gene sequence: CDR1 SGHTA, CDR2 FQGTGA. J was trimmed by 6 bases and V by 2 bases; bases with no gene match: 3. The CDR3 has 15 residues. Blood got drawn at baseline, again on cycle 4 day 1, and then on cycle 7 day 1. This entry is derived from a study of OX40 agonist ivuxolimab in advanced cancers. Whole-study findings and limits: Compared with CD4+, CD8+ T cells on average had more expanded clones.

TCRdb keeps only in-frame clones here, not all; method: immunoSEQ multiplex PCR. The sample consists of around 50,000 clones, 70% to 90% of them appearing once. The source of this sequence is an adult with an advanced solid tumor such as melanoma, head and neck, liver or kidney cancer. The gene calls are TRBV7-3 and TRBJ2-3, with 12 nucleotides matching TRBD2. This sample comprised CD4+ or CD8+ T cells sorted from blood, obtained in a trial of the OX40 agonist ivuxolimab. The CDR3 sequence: CASSLLAGGPDTQYF. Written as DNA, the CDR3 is TGTGCCAGCAGCTTACTAGCGGGAGGGCCGGATACGCAGTATTTT. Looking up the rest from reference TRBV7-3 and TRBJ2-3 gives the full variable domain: GAGVSQTPSNKVTEKGKYVELRCDPISGHTALYWYRQSLGQGPEFLIYFQGTGAADDSGLPNDRFFAVRPEGSVSTLKIQRTERGDSAVYLCASSLLAGGPDTQYFGPGTRLTVL.